These 20 T cell receptor beta chains originate from one sample sequenced in a study of T cell changes during pregnancy in multiple sclerosis (dated by TCRdb to the late 2010s). The library came from the immunoSEQ multiplex PCR assay. Entries here come from immuneACCESS through TCRdb and include only in-frame sequences with V and J called. Some clones fail to appear in such tables; in the studies checked, an unresolved V gene covers under half of the shortfall, and the cause of the remainder is unknown. Counted in this sample were 77,000 or so clones; just over 90% of them appeared once. The ten largest clones take up 0.65% to 0.95% of the sample. This material consisted of peripheral blood, taken in the second trimester of pregnancy. All receptors come from a female donor in good health, enrolled as a control in a pregnancy study.

This clone was observed once. The chain's CDR3 is CAWSPTSGGAYNEQFF. For the CDR3, the DNA is TGTGCCTGGAGCCCGACTAGCGGGGGGGCTTACAATGAGCAGTTCTTC. The chain couples TRBV30 to TRBJ2-1, with 14 nucleotides matching TRBD2. The V segment lost 3 bases and the J segment 4 bases; nucleotides outside the gene matches: 5. Per germline, CDR1 GTSNPN and CDR2 SVGIG (reference sequence). The CDR3 contains 16 residues.

The chain recombines TRBV19 with TRBJ2-1; 7 nucleotides align to TRBD1. The CDR3 is made up of 15 amino acids. The J segment lost 10 bases and the V segment lost 5 bases, leaving 14 bases of the junction unmatched. Germline values: CDR1 LNHDA, CDR2 SQIVND (reference sequence). The CDR3 DNA reads TGTGCCAGTAGTGTCACCCAAACTTTGACAGGGGAGCAGTTCTTC. Translating it yields CASSVTQTLTGEQFF.

V gene TRBV4-2 combines with J gene TRBJ2-1; D is possibly TRBD2 (6 bases). The germline V gene encodes CDR1 LGHNA and CDR2 YNFKEQ. The CDR3 contains 13 residues. The V end was cut by 0 bases, the J end by 10 bases, with 10 bases between. The CDR3 nucleotides read TGTGCCAGCAGCCAAGATAAGGCGGGGGAGCAGTTCTTC. The encoded protein is CASSQDKAGEQFF.

CDR3: CATLLAGGETQYF. The CDR3 DNA sequence: TGTGCCACCCTTCTAGCGGGAGGAGAGACCCAGTACTTC. The chain employs TRBV25-1 and TRBJ2-5, with 11 bases identical to TRBD2. The germline gives CDR1 MGHDK, CDR2 SYGVNS. This CDR3 has 13 amino acids. V was clipped by 10 bases and J by 4 bases; unmatched bases: 5.

The rearrangement joins TRBV19 to TRBJ2-3; D perhaps matches TRBD2 (5 bases). Germline V lookup: CDR1 LNHDA, CDR2 SQIVND (reference sequence). With 6 bases removed from V and 6 bases from J, the gap between germline ends came to 13 bases. The CDR3 is 13 amino acids. The CDR3 bases are TGTGCCAGTAGCTCACAGACGGGGGATACGCAGTATTTT. It codes for CASSSQTGDTQYF.

This clone was seen only once. The V and J genes are TRBV6-5 and TRBJ2-3; D gene ambiguous. Deletions cut 2 bases from V and 4 bases from J, with 10 bases between. CDR1 is MNHEY and CDR2 is SVGAGI in the germline V gene. CDR3 length equals 14 residues. The CDR3 is CASSYGVEADTQYF. The CDR3 coding sequence is TGTGCCAGCAGTTACGGTGTCGAGGCAGATACGCAGTATTTT.

The chain couples TRBV14 to TRBJ1-1, with a weak D call TRBD1 (6 bases). The CDR3 is made up of 16 amino acids. CDR1 and CDR2 (germline): SGHDN, FVKESK. The V gene lost 6 bases and the J gene lost 0 bases, with 17 bases spanning the gap. CDR3 sequence reads: CASSKSKGHLNTEAFF. For the CDR3, the DNA is TGTGCCAGCAGTAAGTCTAAGGGACACCTGAACACTGAAGCTTTCTTT. Together with reference TRBV14 and TRBJ1-1, the CDR3 gives the full variable domain: EAGVTQFPSHSVIEKGQTVTLRCDPISGHDNLYWYRRVMGKEIKFLLHFVKESKQDESGMPNNRFLAERTGGTYSTLKVQPAELEDSGVYFCASSKSKGHLNTEAFFGQGTRLTVV.

The V and J genes are TRBV9 and TRBJ2-1, with 9 bases matching TRBD2. Germline V CDR1 and CDR2: SGDLS, YYNGEE. This CDR3 region has 14 residues. Trimming at V came to 3 bases and at J to 8 bases, leaving 6 bases not matched to a gene. The CDR3 spells CASSAGTSRDEQFF. The CDR3 DNA follows: TGTGCCAGCAGCGCCGGGACTAGCAGGGATGAGCAGTTCTTC.

The J gene is TRBJ1-4, the V gene TRBV6-6; D unclear. The CDR3 loop spans 12 amino acids. The germline gives CDR1 MNHNY, CDR2 SVGAGI (reference sequence). V lost 7 bases to trimming and J lost 8 bases, with 11 bases between them. CDR3 DNA: TGTGCCAGCACATCCGGTCTCGAAAAACTGTTTTTT. Encoded protein: CASTSGLEKLFF.

The J gene is TRBJ2-5, the V gene TRBV9, with 9 bases identical to TRBD2. CDR3 length: 14 residues. V gave up 6 bases and J gave up 3 bases; unmatched junction bases: 6. The germline V gene encodes CDR1 SGDLS and CDR2 YYNGEE. The CDR3 region is CASTAGGGEETQYF. The CDR3 bases are TGTGCCAGCACAGCGGGCGGGGGGGAAGAGACCCAGTACTTC.

The rearrangement uses TRBV4-1 and TRBJ2-7; 7 bases are shared with TRBD2. The CDR3 runs to 12 residues. Germline V CDR1 and CDR2: MGHRA, YSYEKL. V was clipped by 4 bases and J by 8 bases; unmatched bases: 5. CDR3 residues: CASSPGGSQQYF. The CDR3 DNA follows: TGCGCCAGCAGCCCGGGAGGTTCACAGCAGTACTTC.

The chain uses TRBV11-2 and TRBJ1-3; D remains ambiguous. V was pared by 0 bases and J by 0 bases, with 9 bases between. The CDR3 is 16 residues long. From germline, CDR1 is SGHAT and CDR2 FQNNGV. The CDR3 coding sequence is TGTGCCAGCAGCTTAGATCGGCAGGTCTCTGGAAACACCATATATTTT. Amino acid sequence: CASSLDRQVSGNTIYF.

The J gene is TRBJ2-4, the V gene TRBV7-9, with TRBD2 as a possible D gene (5 bases). Germline V gene lookup returns CDR1 SEHNR and CDR2 FQNEAQ (reference sequence). The V gene lost 4 bases and the J gene lost 7 bases, with 8 bases spanning the gap. The length of the CDR3 is 12 residues. The CDR3 DNA sequence: TGTGCCAGCAGCTCGGGGATTAACATTCAGTACTTC. It is translated as CASSSGINIQYF.

CDR3 sequence (DNA): TGTGCCAGCAGTTACTCATCACAGGGGCGCGCCTACGAGCAGTACTTC. Translated, it gives CASSYSSQGRAYEQYF. This chain uses TRBV6-6 with TRBJ2-7, with 7 positions matching TRBD1. The V and J ends lost 0 bases and 2 bases, in that order; junction bases with no gene match: 7. The CDR3 sequence is 16 residues long. Germline V gives CDR1 MNHNY, CDR2 SVGAGI (reference sequence).

V gene TRBV5-6 combines with J gene TRBJ1-2; maybe TRBD1 (5 bases). Germline V lookup: CDR1 SGHDT, CDR2 YYEEEE. V was pared by 7 bases and J by 4 bases, with 14 bases between. The CDR3 has 13 residues. CDR3 loop: CASRPNRSYGYTF. CDR3 DNA sequence: TGTGCCAGCCGACCAAACAGGTCCTATGGCTACACCTTC.

The chain joins TRBV19 to TRBJ1-3, with a weak D call TRBD1 (5 bases). This CDR3 is 16 amino acids long. The germline V and J ends were trimmed by 5 bases and 2 bases, with 16 bases remaining between them. The germline V gene has CDR1 LNHDA and CDR2 SQIVND (reference sequence). The CDR3 DNA sequence: TGTGCCAGTAGTTCCTCGACAGTTAACCCTGGAAACACCATATATTTT. The encoded protein is CASSSSTVNPGNTIYF.

V is TRBV5-8 and J is TRBJ2-7; possibly TRBD1 for D (6 bases). This CDR3 has 12 amino acids. V was trimmed by 7 bases and J by 2 bases, leaving 10 bases between them. CDR1 is SGHTS, CDR2 YDEGEE, per germline. CDR3 DNA sequence: TGTGCCAGCGAGGGACAACCCTACGAGCAGTACTTC. It is translated as CASEGQPYEQYF.

This chain joins TRBV19 and TRBJ2-7, with D possibly TRBD2 on 5 matching bases. V was pared by 1 base and J by 3 bases, with 10 bases between. Germline V CDR1 and CDR2: LNHDA, SQIVND (reference sequence). The CDR3 totals 14 residues. This CDR3 reads CASSIGGPYYEQYF. In DNA, the CDR3 is TGTGCCAGTAGTATAGGAGGGCCTTACTACGAGCAGTACTTC.

The gene calls are TRBV13 and TRBJ1-2; TRBD1 matches 11 bases. The CDR3 sequence is 14 residues long. Germline V lookup: CDR1 PRHDT, CDR2 FYEKMQ (reference sequence). The V and J ends lost 7 bases and 5 bases, in that order; junction bases with no gene match: 6. The CDR3 DNA follows: TGTGCCAGCACCCGGACAGGGGGCGGGTATGGCTACACCTTC. This codes for CASTRTGGGYGYTF.

V usage is TRBV14 and J usage is TRBJ2-7; possibly TRBD1 for D (6 bases). Trimming removed 3 bases from V and 0 bases from J, with 15 bases in between. This CDR3 has 16 residues. Germline CDR1 is SGHDN and CDR2 is FVKESK. DNA for the CDR3: TGTGCCAGCAGCCACCATGGACAGATTGGCTCCTACGAGCAGTACTTC. Protein product: CASSHHGQIGSYEQYF.